This TCR beta chain is from a study of Graves' ophthalmopathy and Graves' hyperthyroidism. Study observations and caveats: The 13-signature model separated ophthalmopathy from stable hyperthyroidism at roughly 88% sensitivity and around 81% specificity.

RNA transcripts were the template, and TCR beta CDR3 regions were amplified from them. Following a first-round RT-PCR that used HTBI primers, a second-round multiplex PCR was carried out. Each CDR3 protein gets one entry after TCRdb re-called the multiplex PCR reads with MiXCR. The table lists around 1.1 million distinct CDR3 sequences, 35% to 45% of them singletons. This CDR3 is built from 16 residues. Germline CDR1 MGHDK, CDR2 SYGVNS. Trimming cost V 3 bases and J 7 bases, with 16 bases left between them. This clonotype was observed at least ten times. Its matching antigen is unknown. Input material: peripheral blood or thyroid tissue (not recorded which). J is TRBJ1-6 and V is TRBV25-1; D gene ambiguous. The clonotype comes from an adult man with Graves' hyperthyroidism. The CDR3 is CASSEPPTHGNSPLHF. For the CDR3, the DNA is TGTGCCAGCAGTGAGCCTCCGACCCATGGAAATTCACCCCTCCACTTT.